These 29 T cell receptor beta chains were sequenced from one sample in a study of blood T cell repertoires in COVID-19. Profiling relied on immunoSEQ multiplex PCR, and the TCRdb table lists in-frame clones only, not all of them. The sample consists of 85,000 to 130,000 clones, roughly 80% of them appearing once. The sequenced material came from peripheral blood. These receptors were taken from a man between 60 and 75 years old with acute or convalescent COVID-19.

J is TRBJ2-5 and V is TRBV7-9; D might be TRBD2 (6 bases). Trimming removed 5 bases at V and 1 base at J, with 14 bases between. This CDR3 comprises 15 residues. CDR1 is SEHNR and CDR2 is FQNEAQ in the germline V gene (reference sequence). The chain's CDR3 is CASSLGTHPQETQYF. The CDR3 DNA sequence: TGTGCCAGCAGCCTCGGGACTCACCCCCAAGAGACCCAGTACTTC.

The chain employs TRBV29-1 and TRBJ1-1; TRBD1 matches 8 bases. The trim removed 8 bases at V and 0 bases at J, leaving 5 bases unmatched. Germline assignment: CDR1 SQVTM and CDR2 ANQGSEA. The CDR3 sequence is 13 residues long. The CDR3 nucleotides read TGCAGCCCAGACAGGGGATTGAACACTGAAGCTTTCTTT. Its translation is CSPDRGLNTEAFF.

The V and J genes are TRBV6-6 and TRBJ2-5; D not certain. The V end was cut by 0 bases, the J end by 7 bases, with 9 bases between. Germline V lookup: CDR1 MNHNY, CDR2 SVGAGI (reference sequence). The CDR3 sequence is 13 residues long. For the CDR3, the DNA is TGTGCCAGCAGTTACTCGACGACACGGACCCAGTACTTC. Amino acids: CASSYSTTRTQYF.

The chain recombines TRBV2 with TRBJ2-4, with D possibly TRBD2 on 5 matching bases. The germline V gene encodes CDR1 SNHLY and CDR2 FYNNEI. The length of the CDR3 is 16 residues. V was shortened by 8 bases and J by 0 bases, with 17 bases between the two germline ends. CDR3 nucleotide sequence: TGTGCCAGCGGAGATAGCGTTAGATTAGCCAAAAACATTCAGTACTTC. Residues: CASGDSVRLAKNIQYF.

V gene TRBV7-3 combines with J gene TRBJ1-4; 9 bases are shared with TRBD1. CDR3 length equals 19 residues. V was pared by 5 bases and J by 0 bases, with 13 bases of the junction left unmatched. In germline, CDR1 is SGHTA, CDR2 FQGTGA. The CDR3 reads CASSTPTGGPPATNEKLFF. The CDR3 nucleotides read TGTGCCAGCAGCACTCCGACAGGGGGACCCCCCGCAACTAATGAAAAACTGTTTTTT. The full variable domain, with the rest looked up from reference TRBV7-3 and TRBJ1-4, is GAGVSQTPSNKVTEKGKYVELRCDPISGHTALYWYRQSLGQGPEFLIYFQGTGAADDSGLPNDRFFAVRPEGSVSTLKIQRTERGDSAVYLCASSTPTGGPPATNEKLFFGSGTQLSVL.

The chain has TRBV7-3 and TRBJ1-2, with 8 bases matching TRBD1. Trimming at V came to 4 bases and at J to 3 bases, leaving 10 bases not matched to a gene. Germline V gene sequence: CDR1 SGHTA, CDR2 FQGTGA. The CDR3 is made up of 16 amino acids. CDR3 protein: CASSSNPATGDYGYTF. The CDR3 DNA follows: TGTGCCAGCAGCTCGAACCCCGCGACAGGGGACTATGGCTACACCTTC.

This chain joins TRBV5-5 and TRBJ2-1; 14 nucleotides match TRBD2. The CDR3 covers 16 residues. V shed 4 bases, J shed 7 bases, and the junction held 7 bases outside the gene matches. Germline V gene lookup returns CDR1 SGHKS and CDR2 YYEKEE (reference sequence). CDR3: CASSPSGTSGRNEQFF. The CDR3 DNA follows: TGTGCCAGCAGCCCGTCCGGGACTAGCGGGAGAAATGAGCAGTTCTTC.

The chain recombines TRBV18 with TRBJ2-7; D is perhaps TRBD1 (5 bases). The germline V gene encodes CDR1 KGHSH and CDR2 LQKENI. There are 14 residues in the CDR3. V lost 6 bases to trimming and J lost 2 bases, with 14 bases between them. CDR3 region: CASSWTTGTYEQYF. The CDR3 DNA reads TGTGCCAGCTCTTGGACAACAGGTACCTACGAGCAGTACTTC.

J is TRBJ2-4 and V is TRBV3-1 (or the pseudogene TRBV3-2); D remains ambiguous. This CDR3 region has 11 residues. Trimming removed 1 base at V and 8 bases at J, with 3 bases between. CDR1 and CDR2 from the germline V gene are LGHDT and YNNKEL (reference sequence). CDR3 loop: CASSQADIQYF. CDR3 sequence (DNA): TGTGCCAGCAGCCAAGCGGACATTCAGTACTTC.

V is TRBV7-2 and J is TRBJ2-3, with D unresolved. The CDR3 has 16 residues. From germline, CDR1 is SGHTA and CDR2 FQGNSA. Deletions cut 6 bases from V and 0 bases from J, with 16 bases between. The CDR3 DNA reads as TGTGCCAGCAGTGCGATGTCCGCAACTAGCACAGATACGCAGTATTTT. It codes for CASSAMSATSTDTQYF.

This chain joins TRBV7-3 and TRBJ2-5; D might be TRBD2 (5 bases). The CDR3 runs 15 residues. The germline gives CDR1 SGHTA, CDR2 FQGTGA. The germline V and J ends were trimmed by 3 bases and 5 bases, with 16 bases remaining between them. CDR3: CASSFQSGSGETQYF. CDR3 nucleotide sequence: TGTGCCAGCAGCTTTCAATCGGGGTCGGGGGAGACCCAGTACTTC.

This chain uses TRBV6-5 with TRBJ1-2; TRBD1 aligns across 7 bases. The J segment lost 4 bases and the V segment lost 4 bases, leaving 3 bases of the junction unmatched. Germline lookup yields CDR1 MNHEY and CDR2 SVGAGI. This CDR3 is built from 13 residues. The CDR3 nucleotides are TGTGCCAGCAGTTCCGGGACAGTCTATGGCTACACCTTC. Translating gives CASSSGTVYGYTF.

With regard to this clone: The junction and the germline gene differ at one end; a read error may be behind it. The chain has TRBV24-1 and TRBJ1-5; tentatively, D is TRBD1 (6 bases). The CDR3 consists of 13 residues. CDR1 and CDR2 (germline): KGHDR, SFDVKD. CDR3 coding DNA: TGTGCCACCAGTGACCTGGACGGACAGCCTCAGCATTTT. Its protein is CATSDLDGQPQHF.

The chain uses TRBV23-1 and TRBJ2-2; D is unclear. TRBV23-1 is given ORF status, its function remaining uncertain. V was pared by 4 bases and J by 4 bases, with 4 bases between. This CDR3 comprises 12 residues. The CDR3 bases are TGCGCCAGCAGTCCAGGCACCGGGGAGCTGTTTTTT. Protein sequence: CASSPGTGELFF.

The V and J genes are TRBV14 and TRBJ1-1; D remains unclear. The CDR3 sequence is 15 residues long. V was trimmed by 1 base and J by 0 bases, leaving 9 bases between them. Per germline, CDR1 SGHDN and CDR2 FVKESK. For the CDR3, the DNA is TGTGCCAGCAGCCAAGGTGCAGGTGTGAACACTGAAGCTTTCTTT. This codes for CASSQGAGVNTEAFF. Together with reference TRBV14 and TRBJ1-1, the CDR3 gives the full variable domain: EAGVTQFPSHSVIEKGQTVTLRCDPISGHDNLYWYRRVMGKEIKFLLHFVKESKQDESGMPNNRFLAERTGGTYSTLKVQPAELEDSGVYFCASSQGAGVNTEAFFGQGTRLTVV.

This sequence joins TRBV11-2 and TRBJ2-6, with 8 bases that match TRBD1. The CDR3 contains 16 residues. The J segment lost 2 bases and the V segment lost 5 bases, leaving 5 bases of the junction unmatched. Germline CDR1 reads SGHAT; CDR2 reads FQNNGV. The CDR3 coding sequence is TGTGCCAGCAGCCCAGGACAGGGCGCTGGGGCCAACGTCCTGACTTTC. This translates into CASSPGQGAGANVLTF.

To note about this clone: This specimen includes other DNA sequences encoding the same CDR3. The chain employs TRBV3-1 (or the pseudogene TRBV3-2) and TRBJ2-3; no definite D call. Germline V lookup: CDR1 LGHDT, CDR2 YNNKEL (reference sequence). The CDR3 length is 12 residues. Trimming removed 6 bases from V and 3 bases from J, with 7 bases in between. The CDR3 sequence: CASSRRTDTQYF. The CDR3 DNA follows: TGTGCCAGCAGTCGGAGAACAGATACGCAGTATTTT.

The V gene is TRBV13, the J gene TRBJ1-3, with D possibly matching TRBD1 (5 bases). Looked up from germline, CDR1 is PRHDT and CDR2 is FYEKMQ (reference sequence). The CDR3 consists of 14 residues. The V gene lost 6 bases and the J gene lost 1 base, with 10 bases spanning the gap. The CDR3 coding sequence is TGTGCCAGCAGTCCCGGGGGTTCTGGAAACACCATATATTTT. Protein sequence: CASSPGGSGNTIYF. Filled out from reference TRBV13 and TRBJ1-3, the complete variable domain reads AAGVIQSPRHLIKEKRETATLKCYPIPRHDTVYWYQQGPGQDPQFLISFYEKMQSDKGSIPDRFSAQQFSDYHSELNMSSLELGDSALYFCASSPGGSGNTIYFGEGSWLTVV.

This clone appeared a single time. The gene calls are TRBV5-6 and TRBJ2-7; D remains unclear. CDR3 length: 11 residues. Per germline, CDR1 SGHDT and CDR2 YYEEEE. V lost 2 bases and J 3 bases, leaving 3 bases between the germline ends. The CDR3 DNA follows: TGTGCCAGCAGCTTTAACTACGAGCAGTACTTC. It translates to CASSFNYEQYF.

A few counts support this clone. This chain joins TRBV4-1 and TRBJ2-5; the match to TRBD2 covers 9 bases. The J segment lost 3 bases and the V segment lost 3 bases, leaving 5 bases of the junction unmatched. Germline CDR1 reads MGHRA; CDR2 reads YSYEKL. CDR3 length equals 15 residues. The CDR3 nucleotides read TGCGCCAGCAGCCACTCCGGGACTAGCAAAGAGACCCAGTACTTC. Translated: CASSHSGTSKETQYF.

CDR3 in DNA: TGCAGCGTGGTCGGGAGGGACGGGGAGTGGGAGACCCAGTACTTC. The encoded protein is CSVVGRDGEWETQYF. The chain employs TRBV29-1 and TRBJ2-5; 8 positions agree with TRBD2. Germline values: CDR1 SQVTM, CDR2 ANQGSEA. Trimming cost V 6 bases and J 5 bases; bases outside gene matches: 14. The CDR3 has 15 amino acids. Full variable domain (missing parts from reference TRBV29-1 and TRBJ2-5): SAVISQKPSRDICQRGTSLTIQCQVDSQVTMMFWYRQQPGQSLTLIATANQGSEATYESGFVIDKFPISRPNLTFSTLTVSNMSPEDSSIYLCSVVGRDGEWETQYFGPGTRLLVL.

Points on this clone: Other DNA sequences in the sample encode the same CDR3. J is TRBJ1-1 and V is TRBV6-5; D ambiguous. Germline CDR1 reads MNHEY; CDR2 reads SVGAGI. The V end lost 0 bases, the J end lost 1 base, and 3 bases lay between the germline ends. CDR3 size: 13 residues. The CDR3 nucleotides read TGTGCCAGCAGTTACTCTAGGAACACTGAAGCTTTCTTT. Translating it yields CASSYSRNTEAFF.

This clone showed up just once. The V gene is TRBV7-9, the J gene TRBJ2-1; tentatively, D is TRBD1 (6 bases). The CDR3 runs 14 residues. Germline V lookup: CDR1 SEHNR, CDR2 FQNEAQ (reference sequence). V lost 3 bases, J lost 7 bases, and 13 bases lay in between. DNA of the CDR3: TGTGCCAGCAGCTTTACGCAGGGGTGGAATGAGCAGTTCTTC. Translation: CASSFTQGWNEQFF.

The chain employs TRBV12-5 and TRBJ2-2; TRBD2 matches at 9 bases. Per the germline V gene, CDR1 is LGHNT and CDR2 is FRNRAP. Trimming took 5 bases from V and 3 from J; bases not matched to a gene: 7. This CDR3 contains 16 residues. CDR3 protein: CASGLRAGGYTGELFF. The CDR3 DNA is TGTGCTAGTGGTCTCAGAGCGGGAGGTTACACCGGGGAGCTGTTTTTT.

The J gene is TRBJ1-5, the V gene TRBV7-2, with D possibly TRBD1 on 6 matching bases. The CDR3 runs 13 residues. With 4 bases removed from V and 3 bases from J, the gap between germline ends came to 7 bases. Germline assignment: CDR1 SGHTA and CDR2 FQGNSA. CDR3 nucleotides: TGTGCCAGCAGCTGGGACAACAATCAGCCCCAGCATTTT. Its translation: CASSWDNNQPQHF.

This sequence joins TRBV9 and TRBJ2-1; 8 bases fit TRBD2. The V segment lost 4 bases and the J segment 0 bases; nucleotides outside the gene matches: 6. Germline V gene sequence: CDR1 SGDLS, CDR2 YYNGEE. The CDR3 spans 16 residues. The CDR3 here is CASSPRSGSSYNEQFF. The CDR3 DNA reads TGTGCCAGCAGCCCCCGAAGCGGGAGCTCCTACAATGAGCAGTTCTTC. The full variable domain, its missing parts supplied by reference TRBV9 and TRBJ2-1, is DSGVTQTPKHLITATGQRVTLRCSPRSGDLSVYWYQQSLDQGLQFLIQYYNGEERAKGNILERFSAQQFPDLHSELNLSSLELGDSALYFCASSPRSGSSYNEQFFGPGTRLTVL.

This chain connects TRBV6-1 to TRBJ1-3, with 10 bases aligning to TRBD1. With 2 bases clipped from V and 1 base from J, the junction kept 8 bases outside the gene matches. Germline CDR1 is MNHNS and CDR2 is SASEGT. The CDR3 has 18 residues. The chain's CDR3 is CASSETGTGDGSGNTIYF. CDR3 sequence (DNA): TGTGCCAGCAGTGAAACCGGGACAGGGGATGGGTCTGGAAACACCATATATTTT.

The chain uses TRBV11-1 and TRBJ1-3; D unresolved. The CDR3 length is 13 residues. Germline-derived CDR1 and CDR2 are SGHAT and FQDESV (reference sequence). Trimming removed 2 bases at V and 4 bases at J, with 6 bases between. CDR3 DNA sequence: TGTGCCAGCAGCTTACGGAGAGGAAACACCATATATTTT. Translation gives CASSLRRGNTIYF.

J is TRBJ2-1 and V is TRBV10-1, with D possibly TRBD2 on 5 matching bases. This CDR3 contains 16 residues. V was pared by 8 bases and J by 4 bases, with 21 bases between. CDR1 is WNHNN, CDR2 SYGVQD, per germline (reference sequence). As DNA, the CDR3 is TGCGCCAGCCAAAGCGGTAGATCAGTTGGATACAATGAGCAGTTCTTC. It is translated as CASQSGRSVGYNEQFF.